This TCR beta chain came from a study of cytomegalovirus exposure and HLA in healthy donors (dated by TCRdb to the late 2010s). Context from the whole study: According to an earlier analysis of several hundred of the donors, 150 million to 200 million T cells yielded 90 million to 140 million unique TCR beta sequences and 276 Gb of sequence data. An early release covering more than 500 HLA-typed donors comprised about 320 gigabases of sequencing data and approximately 80 million unique TCR sequences. Of the roughly 400 genotyped donors, roughly 80% fell in the genetic ancestry cluster associated with self-reported Caucasian donors. The aim of the study was to test whether cataloging public T cell receptors could identify signatures of past pathogen exposure. The T cell repertoires of around 670 subjects were profiled by immunosequencing and related to cytomegalovirus serostatus. A separate validation cohort of roughly 130 different subjects was used in addition to the roughly 700-subject first cohort. High-throughput TCR immunosequencing, statistical association of individual TCRs with disease status, and machine learning were combined to predict cytomegalovirus infection status. A later analysis re-examined previously published TCR beta repertoires from more than 600 donors and added high-resolution HLA genotyping to investigate patterns of TCR occurrence. Rather than using new phenotypic data, the later analysis identified candidate immune exposures from TCR beta sequences and from how often those sequences occurred across donors. In an earlier analysis of roughly 580 of the donors, high-throughput TCR beta sequencing was used to judge whether each TCR beta V gene segment behaved as functional or pseudogenic. Donor age, sex, ethnicity and CMV serostatus were compiled together with the repertoire data. In a later genetic analysis, genome-wide SNP genotypes for about three fifths of the 666 donors were used, and that subset was treated as a discovery cohort. All discovery cohort repertoires had been generated using a single sequencing platform. HLA typing included class I and class II loci at four-digit resolution. Typing coverage varied by locus: roughly 620-630 donors for A, B, C, DRB1 and DQB1; some 520 for DQA1; over 600 for DPA1; approximately 490 for DPB1. About 5 DR-DQ haplotypes were handled as single units for association and clustering, since linkage in the cohort was strong. Across about 380 genotyped donors of the cohort, an average of roughly 230,000 unique TCR beta nucleotide sequences per donor were sequenced, and around 20% of those sequences were non-productive. Study-wide findings and limitations: Some IMGT-functional V segments, including TRBV6-2 and TRBV6-3, could not be distinguished by the 87-base-pair reads and were therefore excluded. HLA typing was unavailable for some donors at each locus, so association tests used only the typed subset. In a later analysis, most CMV-associated TCR beta chains were found to appear HLA-restricted, with HLA associations seemingly driven largely by CMV exposure. Cytomegalovirus status was reported to be diagnosed by the classifier with high specificity and sensitivity in both the original and validation cohorts. A later genetic analysis associated a missense DCLRE1C variant with V-gene and J-gene trimming of TCR beta chains, and an independent cohort replicated the association. Sequencing depth was assumed to be roughly uniform across donors in the presence/absence analyses, though that assumption may not hold. Some 15 rarely observed V segments, including chromosome 9 orphons, were excluded from the earlier analysis of a few hundred of the donors because counts were too low. A further reported finding was that TCR beta sequences accurately predicted the HLA-A and HLA-B alleles for most subjects in the first cohort. The study listed 164 TCR beta chains as associated with cytomegalovirus. Linkage disequilibrium might explain the correlated functional status among segregating V segments, but an unknown experimental factor could not be excluded. In a later analysis, TCR association rates were found to vary across HLA loci, with the most associated TCRs seen for DRB1 alleles and the fewest for HLA-C alleles. Compared with equally common non-associated chains, HLA-associated TCR beta chains in a later analysis were more clonally expanded and had lower generation probabilities. Only TCR beta chains were sequenced in this cohort, and the absence of alpha or paired-chain data limited detectable features. For the cohort, immune exposure information was limited to CMV serostatus. At a false discovery rate of 0.05, a later analysis linked 15,000 to 20,000 TCR beta sequences to specific HLA alleles. Most TCR sequences were seen in very few donors, while some public TCRs were found in many individuals. In an earlier analysis of fewer than 700 of the donors, most TCR beta V segments appeared in productive rearrangements about 87% or about 30% of the time, broadly matching IMGT annotations. The sequencing pipeline was judged likely to have produced a cluster of highly shared sequence variants as a technical artifact. Assigning TCR associations to individual alleles was difficult when HLA alleles, especially DR and DQ, strongly co-occurred. According to a later analysis, parvovirus B19, influenza, CMV and Epstein-Barr virus appeared linked to several top co-occurrence clusters. According to a later genetic analysis, donors in an Asian-associated ancestry cluster had fewer N-insertions in productive TCRs than the approximately 700-donor mean. The authors suggested that the approach could potentially be extended to other disease states and immunological phenotypes. A few of the identified cytomegalovirus-associated TCR beta chains were confirmed in vitro to be specific for cytomegalovirus antigens.

The germline V gene provides CDR1 SGHTA and CDR2 FQGTGA. Trimmed from V: 4 bases; trimmed from J: 1 base; junction bases lacking a gene match: 3. Counted from cysteine to phenylalanine, this CDR3 has 14 amino acids. Just the 42-base CDR3 DNA is kept, in frame starting at base 1. The receptor library was made with the immunoSEQ multiplex PCR assay. A mixture of 60 forward primers for TCR Vbeta segments and 13 reverse primers for TCR Jbeta segments was used in the multiplex PCR. Amplification of the CDR3 region of rearranged TCR beta genes was performed with a multiplex PCR assay on genomic DNA. Amplified TCR beta libraries were sequenced as 87-base-pair reads on the Illumina HiSeq System. In the source study's methods: In a later analysis, 77 million or so unique TCR beta chains were counted across the roughly 610 repertoires, and approximately 9.9 million of these chains were shared by at least two donors. Raw reads were error-corrected and collapsed into unique sequences with a nearest-neighbor algorithm that merged closely related sequences to remove PCR and sequencing errors. Alignment of CDR3 sequences to IMGT reference sequences was used to assign V, D and J gene segments. For a sequence to be retained, at least a six-nucleotide match to both a V gene segment and a J gene segment was required. A rearrangement was called productive if the CDR3 had no stop codons and remained in frame with V and J, and every other rearrangement was called non-productive. CDR3 was defined according to IMGT convention as the region running from the second conserved V-encoded cysteine to the conserved J-encoded phenylalanine. In an earlier analysis of 550 to 650 of the donors, sequences lacking an unambiguous match to a single V gene segment were excluded. An earlier analysis of some 500 of the donors classified V segments as functional when productive rearrangements were above 56.7% and as segregating when the standard deviation between donors was above 5%. To diagnose cytomegalovirus status from the catalog of TCR beta chain sequences, a statistical classification framework was built. In a later analysis, TCR nucleotide sequences were compared against IMGT/GENE-DB human TR gene sequences so that V and J genes could be assigned. A later analysis assigned CDR3 sequences and most-parsimonious VDJ recombination scenarios with the TCRdist pipeline. In a later analysis, each TCR beta chain was defined by its CDR3 amino acid sequence together with its V-gene family, and reads lacking a unique V-gene family were excluded. A later analysis removed 592 highly shared, low-generation-probability nucleotide sequences to deal with suspected cross-contamination and a sequencing artifact. In a later analysis, a clonal expansion index was calculated for each public chain from normalized within-repertoire ranks of inferred template counts. In a later analysis, generation probabilities were computed using a VDJ recombination model fitted to out-of-frame rearrangements, and the results were checked against IGoR. In a later analysis, hypergeometric tests were used to score TCR-TCR, TCR-HLA and TCR-CMV co-occurrence, with a repertoire-size bias correction applied to TCR pairs. To estimate false discovery rates, a later analysis permuted the HLA or CMV assignments 20 times. In a later analysis, co-occurring TCRs were grouped with DBSCAN, and TCRdist sequence similarity was added when clustering was performed within HLA-allele-positive subsets. Repertoires with fewer than 30,000 or more than 120,000 public chains, plus five repertoires with anomalous nucleotide sharing, were excluded from co-occurrence clustering. Here the immuneACCESS table is served through TCRdb, limited to in-frame sequences with V and J called. Missing clones are a known gap in these copies; in checked studies unresolved V genes cover under half, and the rest lacks a known reason. V and J calls and clone size are given by that table; D and trimming were obtained from the DNA. The sample table shows some 54,000 clones, and around 72% are seen once. Jointly, the top ten make up 2.5% to 3% of the sample.

Notes on this clone: The antigen it recognizes is unknown. The input lacks base qualities; no much larger clone sits a single base away.

In total, more than 500 healthy bone marrow donors made up the cohort. Cohort members were all nominally healthy when sampled, although unrecorded immune exposures were likely present. The donor was CMV seronegative and belonged to the group of roughly 330 seronegative cohort members. A peripheral blood sample was collected from each donor, and TCR beta sequencing was performed on peripheral blood mononuclear cells. Genomic DNA was extracted from the blood cell samples with the Qiagen DNeasy Blood Extraction Kit. The specimen was PBMCs. The sequence joins TRBV7-3 to TRBJ1-1; the junction holds 7 bases that match TRBD1. This TCR was recovered from a man between 18 and 35 years old in good health and CMV-seronegative. The CDR3 in this case is CASSSGQPNTEAFF. The DNA sequence is as follows: TGTGCCAGCAGCTCGGGACAGCCGAACACTGAAGCTTTCTTT.